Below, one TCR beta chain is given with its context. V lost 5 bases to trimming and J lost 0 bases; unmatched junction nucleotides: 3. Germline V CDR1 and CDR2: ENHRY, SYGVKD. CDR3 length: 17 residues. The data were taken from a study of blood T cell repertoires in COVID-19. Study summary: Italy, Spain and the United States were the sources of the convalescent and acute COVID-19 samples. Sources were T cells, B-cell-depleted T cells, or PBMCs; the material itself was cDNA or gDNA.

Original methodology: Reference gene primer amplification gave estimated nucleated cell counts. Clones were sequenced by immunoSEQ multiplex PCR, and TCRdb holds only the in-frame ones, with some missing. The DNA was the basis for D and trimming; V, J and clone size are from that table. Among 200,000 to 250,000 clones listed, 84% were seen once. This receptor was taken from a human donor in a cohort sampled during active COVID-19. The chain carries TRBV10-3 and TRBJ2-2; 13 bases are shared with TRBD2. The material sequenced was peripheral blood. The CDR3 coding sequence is TGTGCCATCAGTAAACTAGCGGGAGGGCCGAACACCGGGGAGCTGTTTTTT. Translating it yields CAISKLAGGPNTGELFF.